These 16 T cell receptor beta chains share one sample of origin, sequenced in a study of CD8 T cells in ankylosing spondylitis. TCRdb called the 5' RACE reads again in MiXCR, with one record for every CDR3 protein. The table records some 150,000 distinct CDR3 sequences, 11% of them present only once. Sequenced: blood, either unsorted or a sorted T cell fraction (not recorded which). These receptors came from a female donor with ankylosing spondylitis or in good health (not recorded which).

This chain joins TRBV12-3 or TRBV12-4 and TRBJ1-2; D not certain. V was shortened by 6 bases and J by 8 bases, with 16 bases between the two germline ends. This CDR3 is built from 13 residues. The CDR3 DNA sequence: TGTGCCAGCAGCCCATTATTGGACCTGGGCTACACCTTC. Translation: CASSPLLDLGYTF.

The gene calls are TRBV10-3 and TRBJ2-7; D is perhaps TRBD2 (6 bases). V was pared by 5 bases and J by 6 bases, with 11 bases between. In germline, CDR1 is ENHRY, CDR2 SYGVKD. The CDR3 sequence is 12 residues long. Here the CDR3 reads CAISWEEGEQYF. The CDR3 DNA reads as TGTGCCATCAGTTGGGAGGAGGGCGAGCAGTACTTC.

Ten or more counts support this clonotype. The chain links TRBV20-1 to TRBJ1-2, with no clear D. The CDR3 has 12 residues. Germline V CDR1 and CDR2: DFQATT, SNEGSKA (reference sequence). Trimming removed 4 bases at V and 7 bases at J, with 13 bases between. The CDR3 is CSATEARGGYTF. The CDR3 bases are TGCAGTGCTACGGAGGCGCGGGGTGGCTACACCTTC.

This sequence joins TRBV27 and TRBJ2-1, with a tentative D call TRBD2 (5 bases). V lost 8 bases, J lost 0 bases, and 17 bases lay in between. The CDR3 covers 16 residues. CDR1 and CDR2 (germline): MNHEY, SMNVEV (reference sequence). CDR3 region: CASSPRSGSSYNEQFF. The CDR3 nucleotides are TGTGCCAGCTCCCCCCGTAGTGGGAGCTCCTACAATGAGCAGTTCTTC.

This clonotype was observed many times. This chain uses TRBV9 with TRBJ2-1; the D gene is possibly TRBD1 (6 bases). V gave up 0 bases and J gave up 0 bases, with 10 bases separating them. The CDR3 consists of 16 residues. Germline CDR1 and CDR2: SGDLS and YYNGEE. The CDR3 reads CASSVGGTNSYNEQFF. CDR3 nucleotides: TGTGCCAGCAGCGTAGGGGGGACAAACTCCTACAATGAGCAGTTCTTC. The full variable domain, rest sourced from reference TRBV9 and TRBJ2-1, is DSGVTQTPKHLITATGQRVTLRCSPRSGDLSVYWYQQSLDQGLQFLIQYYNGEERAKGNILERFSAQQFPDLHSELNLSSLELGDSALYFCASSVGGTNSYNEQFFGPGTRLTVL.

This clonotype was counted ten times or more. The CDR3 DNA follows: TGCAGTGCTAGAGAAGGGGGGACAGGGGTTTCACCCCTCCACTTT. This translates into CSAREGGTGVSPLHF. The chain combines TRBV20-1 with TRBJ1-6; 10 nucleotides align to TRBD1. V was clipped by 0 bases and J by 9 bases; unmatched bases: 5. CDR1 and CDR2 from the germline V gene are DFQATT and SNEGSKA (reference sequence). The CDR3 is 15 amino acids.

This clonotype came up a few times. The gene calls are TRBV19 and TRBJ2-2; tentative D call: TRBD2 (5 bases). From germline, CDR1 is LNHDA and CDR2 SQIVND (reference sequence). V was clipped by 1 base and J by 4 bases, with 10 bases between them. The CDR3 contains 15 residues. CDR3 in amino acids: CASSIGARGTGELFF. The CDR3, as DNA: TGTGCCAGTAGTATAGGAGCCCGGGGCACCGGGGAGCTGTTTTTT. Variable domain in full (rest from reference TRBV19 and TRBJ2-2): DGGITQSPKYLFRKEGQNVTLSCEQNLNHDAMYWYRQDPGQGLRLIYYSQIVNDFQKGDIAEGYSVSREKKESFPLTVTSAQKNPTAFYLCASSIGARGTGELFFGEGSRLTVL.

The table lists this clonotype with many counts. This chain joins TRBV19 and TRBJ1-5; D remains ambiguous. The CDR3 runs 13 residues. V lost 2 bases, J lost 3 bases, and 5 bases lay in between. CDR1 LNHDA and CDR2 SQIVND come from the germline V gene (reference sequence). The CDR3 reads CASSIRANQPQHF. CDR3 in DNA: TGTGCCAGTAGTATAAGGGCCAATCAGCCCCAGCATTTT.

This clonotype has at least ten counts. The chain links TRBV5-1 to TRBJ2-5; 7 bases align to TRBD1. The CDR3 contains 14 residues. Per the germline V gene, CDR1 is SGHRS and CDR2 is YFSETQ. V dropped 4 bases and J dropped 2; count of bases not matched to a gene: 5. This CDR3 reads CASSGGQLQETQYF. DNA of the CDR3: TGCGCCAGCAGCGGGGGACAGCTACAAGAGACCCAGTACTTC. Full variable domain (outside the CDR3, taken from reference TRBV5-1 and TRBJ2-5): KAGVTQTPRYLIKTRGQQVTLSCSPISGHRSVSWYQQTPGQGLQFLFEYFSETQRNKGNFPGRFSGRQFSNSRSEMNVSTLELGDSALYLCASSGGQLQETQYFGPGTRLLVL.

The chain employs TRBV12-3 or TRBV12-4 and TRBJ1-1; perhaps TRBD1 as D (5 bases). The CDR3 has 14 residues. V was trimmed by 3 bases and J by 5 bases, leaving 13 bases between them. The DNA for the CDR3 is TGTGCCAGCAGTTTCTCAGGGAGGAGGACTGAAGCTTTCTTT. It codes for CASSFSGRRTEAFF.

This clonotype was counted ten times or more. This chain uses TRBV5-6 with TRBJ2-7; 9 bases agree with TRBD2. This CDR3 has 16 amino acids. CDR1 is SGHDT and CDR2 is YYEEEE in the germline V gene. V gave up 5 bases and J gave up 4 bases; unmatched junction bases: 13. DNA of the CDR3: TGTGCCAGCAGTTTTAGCGGGAGTGCCTCCCCTTACGAGCAGTACTTC. Translation gives CASSFSGSASPYEQYF.

This clonotype was counted at least ten times. The chain employs TRBV6-5 and TRBJ2-1; 8 bases agree with TRBD2. Germline-derived CDR1 and CDR2 are MNHEY and SVGAGI. This CDR3 has 15 amino acids. V trimming: 2 bases; J trimming: 4 bases; junction bases outside the gene matches: 4. The CDR3 here is CASSYEREIYNEQFF. The CDR3 nucleotides are TGTGCCAGCAGTTACGAGCGGGAGATATACAATGAGCAGTTCTTC.

Regarding this clonotype: The junction shows a germline mismatch at one end, possibly a read error. The chain couples TRBV9 to TRBJ1-1; D call uncertain. The CDR3 sequence is 15 residues long. In germline, CDR1 is SGDLS, CDR2 YYNGEE. As DNA, the CDR3 is TGTGCCGGCAGCGTAGGAAGAGGGCGAAACACTGAAGCGTTCTTT. It translates to CAGSVGRGRNTEAFF.

Many counts were recorded for this clonotype. This sequence joins TRBV20-1 and TRBJ1-2; weak D call: TRBD1 (5 bases). V was shortened by 5 bases and J by 6 bases, with 19 bases between the two germline ends. The CDR3 is made up of 14 amino acids. CDR1 and CDR2 from the germline V gene are DFQATT and SNEGSKA (reference sequence). The CDR3 DNA is TGCAGTGCTTCCCCCCTCAGGGAAGGGAATGGCTACACCTTC. It is translated as CSASPLREGNGYTF.

The sample holds many counts of this clonotype. This chain links TRBV5-1 with TRBJ1-1; D ambiguous. The germline CDR1 and CDR2 sequences are SGHRS and YFSETQ. V lost 7 bases, J lost 1 base, and 14 bases lay in between. The CDR3 sequence is 14 residues long. CDR3 sequence: CASRQGPGNTEAFF. The DNA for the CDR3 is TGCGCCAGCCGCCAAGGGCCGGGGAACACTGAAGCTTTCTTT.

This clonotype was counted at least ten times. V gene TRBV9 combines with J gene TRBJ1-2, with 8 bases that match TRBD1. CDR3 length equals 13 residues. The germline V gene encodes CDR1 SGDLS and CDR2 YYNGEE. Germline trimming cut 0 bases from V and 7 bases from J; bases unmatched to any gene: 2. CDR3 in amino acids: CASSVGTGSGYTF. CDR3 DNA: TGTGCCAGCAGCGTAGGGACAGGGAGTGGCTACACCTTC.